These 7 T cell receptor beta chains share one sample of origin, sequenced in a study of Ad26.COV2.S vaccination and SARS-CoV-2 variants. This sample's treatment: some 20 received Ad26.COV2.S at low or high dose, single or two shots; several received placebo; per-sample allocation not given. Repertoires come from day 63 after the first vaccine or placebo injection. TCRdb's copy holds only in-frame clones and misses some; the assay was immunoSEQ multiplex PCR. The data contain roughly 420,000 clones, 85% to 90% of them singletons. Sequencing used peripheral blood, obtained in a trial of Ad26.COV2.S vaccine versus placebo. Source of these receptors: a person aged 18-65 years who received the Ad26.COV2.S COVID-19 vaccine or a placebo.

J is TRBJ2-5 and V is TRBV19; 13 nucleotides agree with TRBD2. Germline CDR1 is LNHDA and CDR2 is SQIVND (reference sequence). V was pared by 5 bases and J by 0 bases, with 3 bases of the junction left unmatched. The CDR3 is made up of 16 amino acids. CDR3 residues: CASSPGLAGDQETQYF. DNA of the CDR3: TGTGCCAGTAGTCCCGGACTAGCGGGGGACCAAGAGACCCAGTACTTC.

This clone was seen only a few times. The chain combines TRBV5-1 with TRBJ1-6, with a possible D match to TRBD1 (5 bases). V shed 4 bases and J shed 9 bases, with 17 bases lying between them. There are 15 residues in the CDR3. Germline lookup yields CDR1 SGHRS and CDR2 YFSETQ. As DNA, the CDR3 is TGCGCCAGCAGCAATACAGGTCAGACTCGTTCACCCCTCCACTTT. Its translation is CASSNTGQTRSPLHF.

Details on this clone: This CDR3 is also generated by other DNA sequences in the sample. The chain employs TRBV30 and TRBJ2-7, with 9 bases fitting TRBD1. CDR3 length: 14 residues. The germline V gene has CDR1 GTSNPN and CDR2 SVGIG (reference sequence). V shed 0 bases and J 2 bases; nucleotides not matched to a gene: 2. The CDR3 region is CAWSVGQGAYEQYF. DNA of the CDR3: TGTGCCTGGAGTGTGGGACAGGGAGCCTACGAGCAGTACTTC.

V gene TRBV7-8 combines with J gene TRBJ2-1; TRBD2 matches 8 bases. The junction had 3 bases not matched to a gene; V was cut back by 1 base and J by 4 bases. This CDR3 spans 15 amino acids. The germline CDR1 and CDR2 sequences are SGHVS and FQNEAQ. The DNA for the CDR3 is TGTGCCAGCAGCTTAGTGGGGACTAGATACAATGAGCAGTTCTTC. It yields the protein CASSLVGTRYNEQFF.

The chain is built from TRBV7-9 and TRBJ2-1; 11 nucleotides agree with TRBD2. This CDR3 has 18 amino acids. V trimming: 1 base; J trimming: 4 bases; junction bases outside the gene matches: 9. CDR1 and CDR2 (germline): SEHNR, FQNEAQ (reference sequence). The CDR3 reads CASSLVRLAGGHYNEQFF. The DNA of the CDR3 is TGTGCCAGCAGCTTAGTTCGATTAGCGGGGGGGCATTACAATGAGCAGTTCTTC.

The chain combines TRBV6-2 or TRBV6-3 with TRBJ2-7, with D possibly being TRBD1 (6 bases). Per the germline V gene, CDR1 is MNHEY and CDR2 is SVGEGT. There are 14 residues in the CDR3. The V end lost 2 bases, the J end lost 2 bases, and 10 bases lay between the germline ends. The CDR3 DNA follows: TGTGCCAGCAGTTACCCCGGGACAACCTACGAGCAGTACTTC. This translates into CASSYPGTTYEQYF.

The V gene is TRBV15, the J gene TRBJ1-3, with a tentative D call TRBD1 (5 bases). Trimming took 1 base from V and 2 from J, leaving 6 bases between them. Germline values: CDR1 LNHNV, CDR2 YYDKDF (reference sequence). CDR3 length: 14 residues. DNA for the CDR3: TGTGCCACCAGCAGAGCCAGGGCTGGAAACACCATATATTTT. As protein: CATSRARAGNTIYF.